This T cell receptor beta chain came from a study of T cells in Graves' hyperthyroidism and ophthalmopathy. The study's findings and limits: From stable hyperthyroidism, ophthalmopathy was set apart by a 13 V-J model. Blood also contained most expanded thyroid clonotypes above 0.001.

RNA transcripts yielded amplified TCR beta CDR3 regions. In the first-round RT-PCR of the TCR CDR3, the HTBI primer set was used. TCRdb re-analysed the multiplex PCR reads in MiXCR, keeping a single row per CDR3 protein. The profile shows approximately 590,000 distinct CDR3 sequences, approximately 14% of them singletons. When ophthalmopathy did not progress within 18 months, Graves' hyperthyroidism was considered stable. The hyperthyroidism was newly diagnosed and had lasted under 2 months; the patients were aged 18 to 65. The J segment lost 4 bases and the V segment lost 6 bases, leaving 14 bases of the junction unmatched. The CDR3 is made up of 17 amino acids. Notes on this clonotype: Its matching antigen is unknown.

The sequenced material came from blood. The chain employs TRBV12-3 or TRBV12-4 and TRBJ1-5; 8 bases match TRBD1. This TCR derives from a woman aged 25 to 39 with Graves' hyperthyroidism. The CDR3 region is CASSTAGGGVENQPQHF. The CDR3 DNA is TGTGCCAGCAGCACGGCAGGGGGCGGGGTAGAGAATCAGCCCCAGCATTTT.